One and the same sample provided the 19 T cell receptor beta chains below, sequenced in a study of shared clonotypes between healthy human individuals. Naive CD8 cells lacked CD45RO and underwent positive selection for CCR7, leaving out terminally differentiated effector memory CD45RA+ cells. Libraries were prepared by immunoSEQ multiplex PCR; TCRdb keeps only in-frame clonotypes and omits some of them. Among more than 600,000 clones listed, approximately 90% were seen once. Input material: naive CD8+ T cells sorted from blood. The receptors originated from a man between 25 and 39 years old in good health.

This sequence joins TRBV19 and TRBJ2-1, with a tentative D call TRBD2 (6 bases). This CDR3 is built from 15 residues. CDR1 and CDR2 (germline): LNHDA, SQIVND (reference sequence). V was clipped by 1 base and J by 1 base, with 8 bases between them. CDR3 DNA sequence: TGTGCCAGTAGTATAGCGGGAGAATCCTACAATGAGCAGTTCTTC. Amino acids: CASSIAGESYNEQFF.

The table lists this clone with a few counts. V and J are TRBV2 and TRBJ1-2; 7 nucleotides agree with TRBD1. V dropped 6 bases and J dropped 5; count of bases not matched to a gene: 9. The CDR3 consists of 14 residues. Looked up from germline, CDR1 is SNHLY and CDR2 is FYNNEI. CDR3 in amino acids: CASSQLDRKYGYTF. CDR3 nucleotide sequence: TGTGCCAGCAGCCAACTGGACAGGAAGTATGGCTACACCTTC.

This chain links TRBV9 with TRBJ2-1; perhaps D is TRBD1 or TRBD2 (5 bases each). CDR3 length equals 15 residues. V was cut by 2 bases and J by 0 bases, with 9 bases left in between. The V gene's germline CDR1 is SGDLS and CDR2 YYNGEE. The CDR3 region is CASSVGADSYNEQFF. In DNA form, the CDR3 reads TGTGCCAGCAGCGTCGGGGCCGACTCCTACAATGAGCAGTTCTTC.

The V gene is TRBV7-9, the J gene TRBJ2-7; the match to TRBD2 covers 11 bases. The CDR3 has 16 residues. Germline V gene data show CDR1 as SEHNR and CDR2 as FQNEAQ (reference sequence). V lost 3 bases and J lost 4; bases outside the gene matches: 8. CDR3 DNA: TGTGCCAGCAGCTTCCCAACTAGCGGGAGTTCGTACGAGCAGTACTTC. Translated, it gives CASSFPTSGSSYEQYF.

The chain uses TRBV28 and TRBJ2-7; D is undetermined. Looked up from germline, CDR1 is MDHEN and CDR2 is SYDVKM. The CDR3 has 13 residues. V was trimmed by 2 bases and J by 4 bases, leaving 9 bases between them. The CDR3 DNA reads TGTGCCAGCAGTTTACGTGACATGTACGAGCAGTACTTC. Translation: CASSLRDMYEQYF.

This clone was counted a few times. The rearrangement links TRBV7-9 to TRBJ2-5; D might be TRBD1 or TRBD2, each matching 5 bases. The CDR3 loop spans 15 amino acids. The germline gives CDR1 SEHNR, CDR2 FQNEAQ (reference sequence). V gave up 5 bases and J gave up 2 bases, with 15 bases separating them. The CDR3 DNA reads TGTGCCAGCAGCCTGGGACCGCGGGCACAAGAGACCCAGTACTTC. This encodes CASSLGPRAQETQYF.

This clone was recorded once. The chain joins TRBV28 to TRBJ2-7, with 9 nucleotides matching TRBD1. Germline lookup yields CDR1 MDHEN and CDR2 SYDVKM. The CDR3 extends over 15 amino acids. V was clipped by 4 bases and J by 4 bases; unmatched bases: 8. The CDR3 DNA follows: TGTGCCAGCAGTTCCTCCGGGACAGGGTATTACGAGCAGTACTTC. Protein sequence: CASSSSGTGYYEQYF.

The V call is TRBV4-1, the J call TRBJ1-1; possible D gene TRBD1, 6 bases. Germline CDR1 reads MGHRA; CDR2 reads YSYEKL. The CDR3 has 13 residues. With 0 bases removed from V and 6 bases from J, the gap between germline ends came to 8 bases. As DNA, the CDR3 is TGCGCCAGCAGCCAAGAACAGGGAGCTGAAGCTTTCTTT. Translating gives CASSQEQGAEAFF.

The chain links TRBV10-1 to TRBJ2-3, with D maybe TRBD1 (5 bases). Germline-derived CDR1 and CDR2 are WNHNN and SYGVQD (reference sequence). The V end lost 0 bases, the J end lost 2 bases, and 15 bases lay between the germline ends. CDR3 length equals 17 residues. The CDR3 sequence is CASSESTLTADTDTQYF. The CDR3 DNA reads TGCGCCAGCAGTGAGTCGACTTTGACAGCTGACACAGATACGCAGTATTTT.

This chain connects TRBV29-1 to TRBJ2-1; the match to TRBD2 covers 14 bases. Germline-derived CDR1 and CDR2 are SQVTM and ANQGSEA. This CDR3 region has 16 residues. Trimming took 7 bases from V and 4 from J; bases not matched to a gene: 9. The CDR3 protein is CSASGTSGRGYNEQFF. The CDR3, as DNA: TGCAGCGCCTCCGGGACTAGCGGGAGAGGATACAATGAGCAGTTCTTC.

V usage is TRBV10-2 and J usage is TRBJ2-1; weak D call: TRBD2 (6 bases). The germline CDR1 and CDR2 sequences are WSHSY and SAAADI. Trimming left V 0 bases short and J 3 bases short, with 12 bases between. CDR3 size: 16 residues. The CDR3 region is CASSESGGESYNEQFF. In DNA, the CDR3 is TGCGCCAGCAGTGAGTCGGGGGGAGAGAGCTACAATGAGCAGTTCTTC.

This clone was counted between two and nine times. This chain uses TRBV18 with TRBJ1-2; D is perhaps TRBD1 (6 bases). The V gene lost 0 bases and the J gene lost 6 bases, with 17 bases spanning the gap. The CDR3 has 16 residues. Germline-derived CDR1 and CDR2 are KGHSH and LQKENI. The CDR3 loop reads CASSPPDQGLLDGYTF. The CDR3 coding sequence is TGTGCCAGCTCACCACCTGATCAGGGGCTATTGGATGGCTACACCTTC.

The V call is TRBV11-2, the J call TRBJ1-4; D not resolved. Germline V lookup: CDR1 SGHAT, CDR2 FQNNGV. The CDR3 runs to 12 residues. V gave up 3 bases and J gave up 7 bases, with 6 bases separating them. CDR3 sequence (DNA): TGTGCCAGCAGCTTCTCGGGTGAAAAACTGTTTTTT. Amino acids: CASSFSGEKLFF.

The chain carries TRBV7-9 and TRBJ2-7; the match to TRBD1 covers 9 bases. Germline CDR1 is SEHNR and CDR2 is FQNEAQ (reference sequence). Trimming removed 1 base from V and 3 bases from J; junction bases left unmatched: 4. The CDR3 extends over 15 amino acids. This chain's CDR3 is CASSLEGQGIYEQYF. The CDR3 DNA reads TGTGCCAGCAGCTTAGAGGGACAGGGAATCTACGAGCAGTACTTC. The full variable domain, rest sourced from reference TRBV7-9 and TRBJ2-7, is DTGVSQNPRHKITKRGQNVTFRCDPISEHNRLYWYRQTLGQGPEFLTYFQNEAQLEKSRLLSDRFSAERPKGSFSTLEIQRTEQGDSAMYLCASSLEGQGIYEQYFGPGTRLTVT.

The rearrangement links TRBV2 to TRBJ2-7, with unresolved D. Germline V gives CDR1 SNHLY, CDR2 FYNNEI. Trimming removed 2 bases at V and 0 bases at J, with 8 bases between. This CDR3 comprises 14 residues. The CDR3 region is CASSEPRSSYEQYF. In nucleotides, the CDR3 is TGTGCCAGCAGTGAACCCAGGAGCTCCTACGAGCAGTACTTC.

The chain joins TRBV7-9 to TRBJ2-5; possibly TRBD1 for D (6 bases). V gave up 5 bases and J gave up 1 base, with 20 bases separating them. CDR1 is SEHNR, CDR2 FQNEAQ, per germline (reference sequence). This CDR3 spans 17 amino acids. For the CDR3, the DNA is TGTGCCAGCAGCCCCCGAACGGTAGGGGGTCCCCAAGAGACCCAGTACTTC. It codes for CASSPRTVGGPQETQYF.

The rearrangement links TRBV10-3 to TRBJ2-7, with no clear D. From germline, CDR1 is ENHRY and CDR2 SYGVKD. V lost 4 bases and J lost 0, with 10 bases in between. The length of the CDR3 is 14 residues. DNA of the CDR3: TGTGCCATCAGTGCCCTATCCAGCTCCTACGAGCAGTACTTC. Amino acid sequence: CAISALSSSYEQYF.

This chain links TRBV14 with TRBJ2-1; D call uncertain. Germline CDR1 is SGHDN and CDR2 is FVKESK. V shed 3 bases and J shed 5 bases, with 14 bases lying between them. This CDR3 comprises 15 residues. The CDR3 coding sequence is TGTGCCAGCAGCCACTTGGACGAGCCAGACAATGAGCAGTTCTTC. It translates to CASSHLDEPDNEQFF.

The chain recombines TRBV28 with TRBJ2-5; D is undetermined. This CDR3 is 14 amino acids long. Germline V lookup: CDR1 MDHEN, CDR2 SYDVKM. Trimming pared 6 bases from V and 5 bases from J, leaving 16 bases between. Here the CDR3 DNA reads TGTGCCAGCAGGAACGCCGGGTTTGGTGAGACCCAGTACTTC. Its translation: CASRNAGFGETQYF.